Following are 31 T cell receptor beta chains from one sample sequenced in a study of blood T cell repertoires in COVID-19. Assay used: immunoSEQ multiplex PCR; TCRdb lists only in-frame clones, some missing. The data hold roughly 76,000 clones, with roughly 84% observed a single time. Sequencing was done on a sample of peripheral blood. The receptor set was obtained from a woman over 75 with active or convalescent COVID-19.

The rearrangement joins TRBV18 to TRBJ2-5; D is possibly TRBD2 (6 bases). Trimming removed 0 bases from V and 4 bases from J, with 9 bases in between. Germline V gene sequence: CDR1 KGHSH, CDR2 LQKENI. There are 14 residues in the CDR3. In DNA, the CDR3 is TGTGCCAGCTCACCACCGGGAGGTGTAGAGACCCAGTACTTC. This gives the protein CASSPPGGVETQYF. Full variable domain (outside the CDR3, taken from reference TRBV18 and TRBJ2-5): NAGVMQNPRHLVRRRGQEARLRCSPMKGHSHVYWYRQLPEEGLKFMVYLQKENIIDESGMPKERFSAEFPKEGPSILRIQQVVRGDSAAYFCASSPPGGVETQYFGPGTRLLVL.

The chain carries TRBV11-2 and TRBJ2-2; D not resolved. The CDR3 is 16 residues long. CDR1 SGHAT and CDR2 FQNNGV come from the germline V gene. V dropped 2 bases and J dropped 3 bases, with 13 bases sitting between them. CDR3 sequence reads: CASSLSRVRYTGELFF. CDR3 DNA sequence: TGTGCCAGCAGCTTAAGTCGGGTCAGATACACCGGGGAGCTGTTTTTT.

The chain couples TRBV7-8 to TRBJ1-5; 7 nucleotides match TRBD1. Trimming removed 5 bases from V and 3 bases from J; junction bases left unmatched: 7. The germline CDR1 and CDR2 sequences are SGHVS and FQNEAQ. CDR3 length: 15 residues. The DNA for the CDR3 is TGTGCCAGCAGCCCACCCGGGACAGACAATCAGCCCCAGCATTTT. Protein product: CASSPPGTDNQPQHF. Together with reference TRBV7-8 and TRBJ1-5, the CDR3 gives the full variable domain: GAGVSQSPRYKVAKRGQDVALRCDPISGHVSLFWYQQALGQGPEFLTYFQNEAQLDKSGLPSDRFFAERPEGSVSTLKIQRTQQEDSAVYLCASSPPGTDNQPQHFGDGTRLSIL.

The chain links TRBV25-1 to TRBJ1-2, with 8 bases that match TRBD1. This CDR3 is 16 amino acids long. CDR1 is MGHDK and CDR2 is SYGVNS in the germline V gene. Trimming cost V 3 bases and J 1 base; bases outside gene matches: 7. The CDR3 reads CASSDQGAQGNYGYTF. CDR3 DNA: TGTGCCAGCAGTGATCAGGGGGCGCAGGGTAACTATGGCTACACCTTC.

This clone has a single count. The CDR3 region has the DNA TGTGCCAGCAGCCAACGGGGGGGCGATACGCAGTATTTT. It yields the protein CASSQRGGDTQYF. This chain uses TRBV3-1 (or the pseudogene TRBV3-2) with TRBJ2-3; TRBD2 aligns across 8 bases. In germline, CDR1 is LGHDT, CDR2 YNNKEL (reference sequence). J lost 6 bases, V lost 2 bases, and 1 base had no gene match. The CDR3 spans 13 residues.

CDR3 DNA: TGTGCCAGTAGTCCCCTCGAGGGCGGAACTGAAGCTTTCTTT. Its protein is CASSPLEGGTEAFF. The chain carries TRBV19 and TRBJ1-1; no clear D gene. CDR3 length equals 14 residues. Germline loops: CDR1 LNHDA, CDR2 SQIVND (reference sequence). The V and J ends lost 5 bases and 5 bases respectively, with 15 bases between them.

The chain links TRBV2 to TRBJ2-7; D unclear. V lost 1 base, J lost 5 bases, and 12 bases lay in between. The germline V gene encodes CDR1 SNHLY and CDR2 FYNNEI. CDR3 length: 14 amino acids. The CDR3 bases are TGTGCCAGCAGTGAAGAATGGAGTTCGGACGAGCAGTACTTC. Residues: CASSEEWSSDEQYF.

A single count supports this clone. This sequence joins TRBV6-4 and TRBJ2-1; 7 nucleotides align to TRBD1. Germline lookup yields CDR1 MRHNA and CDR2 SNTAGT. The CDR3 covers 14 residues. With 4 bases clipped from V and 7 bases from J, the junction kept 7 bases outside the gene matches. Written as DNA, the CDR3 is TGTGCCAGCAGTGCAACAGGGGCGCGGAATGAGCAGTTCTTC. Amino acid sequence: CASSATGARNEQFF.

This rearrangement joins TRBV7-2 to TRBJ2-4, with 10 bases aligning to TRBD2. The CDR3 has 15 amino acids. The germline gives CDR1 SGHTA, CDR2 FQGNSA. V was pared by 3 bases and J by 6 bases, with 5 bases of the junction left unmatched. CDR3: CASSFPLAGVNIQYF. The CDR3 nucleotides read TGTGCCAGCAGCTTCCCTCTAGCGGGGGTAAACATTCAGTACTTC.

The V call is TRBV11-2, the J call TRBJ1-1; D perhaps matches TRBD1 (6 bases). The CDR3 totals 13 residues. Germline-derived CDR1 and CDR2 are SGHAT and FQNNGV. V was pared by 3 bases and J by 8 bases, with 13 bases between. The CDR3 sequence: CASSLGQTWEAFF. The CDR3 DNA reads TGTGCCAGCAGCTTGGGACAAACATGGGAAGCTTTCTTT.

This chain connects TRBV7-9 to TRBJ2-2; 7 positions match TRBD2. The CDR3 spans 15 residues. Germline lookup yields CDR1 SEHNR and CDR2 FQNEAQ (reference sequence). V trimming: 2 bases; J trimming: 7 bases; junction bases outside the gene matches: 7. The CDR3 spells CASSLLLPGGGELFF. In nucleotides, the CDR3 is TGTGCCAGCAGCTTACTATTGCCGGGAGGCGGGGAGCTGTTTTTT.

J is TRBJ2-6 and V is TRBV19; 9 bases are shared with TRBD1. The CDR3 has 18 amino acids. The trim removed 4 bases at V and 2 bases at J, leaving 9 bases unmatched. Germline CDR1 is LNHDA and CDR2 is SQIVND (reference sequence). The CDR3 here is CASSTRDRALTGANVLTF. The CDR3 nucleotides read TGTGCCAGTAGTACTCGGGACAGGGCCCTTACTGGGGCCAACGTCCTGACTTTC. Complete variable domain (other parts from reference TRBV19 and TRBJ2-6): DGGITQSPKYLFRKEGQNVTLSCEQNLNHDAMYWYRQDPGQGLRLIYYSQIVNDFQKGDIAEGYSVSREKKESFPLTVTSAQKNPTAFYLCASSTRDRALTGANVLTFGAGSRLTVL.

The J gene is TRBJ1-2, the V gene TRBV12-3 or TRBV12-4; weak D call: TRBD1 (6 bases). This CDR3 is built from 13 residues. Trimming shortened V by 8 bases and J by 2 bases, and 12 bases separated the two germline ends. This CDR3 reads CASATGTNYGYTF. The CDR3 DNA reads TGTGCCAGCGCCACCGGGACAAACTATGGCTACACCTTC.

The J gene is TRBJ2-3, the V gene TRBV6-5, with TRBD2 matching 10 bases. CDR1 MNHEY and CDR2 SVGAGI come from the germline V gene. The CDR3 loop spans 15 amino acids. V lost 2 bases and J lost 2; bases outside the gene matches: 1. The CDR3 is CASSYLAGATDTQYF. CDR3 in DNA: TGTGCCAGCAGTTACCTAGCGGGGGCCACAGATACGCAGTATTTT.

The rearrangement links TRBV12-3 or TRBV12-4 to TRBJ2-5; no clear D gene. V lost 6 bases to trimming and J lost 2 bases, with 4 bases between them. This CDR3 region has 11 residues. CDR3 sequence: CASSIQETQYF. CDR3 nucleotides: TGTGCCAGCAGCATTCAAGAGACCCAGTACTTC.

The chain recombines TRBV9 with TRBJ1-1, with D uncertain. V gave up 0 bases and J gave up 3 bases, with 9 bases separating them. From germline, CDR1 is SGDLS and CDR2 YYNGEE. The CDR3 has 14 residues. DNA of the CDR3: TGTGCCAGCAGCGTAGTAGCGGGGTACACTGAAGCTTTCTTT. Its protein product is CASSVVAGYTEAFF.

CDR3 residues: CASAHRLEYGYTF. The CDR3 region has the DNA TGTGCCAGCGCCCACCGTCTGGAGTATGGCTACACCTTC. The J gene is TRBJ1-2, the V gene TRBV6-5; D call uncertain. Germline-derived CDR1 and CDR2 are MNHEY and SVGAGI. V gave up 8 bases and J gave up 5 bases, with 15 bases separating them. There are 13 residues in the CDR3.

In this sample, this clone turned up a few times. This sequence joins TRBV7-3 and TRBJ2-5; D possibly corresponds to TRBD1 (5 bases). V gave up 5 bases and J gave up 5 bases, with 18 bases separating them. The CDR3 has 15 residues. Germline values: CDR1 SGHTA, CDR2 FQGTGA. This chain's CDR3 is CASSQGVSGFETQYF. The CDR3 nucleotides read TGTGCCAGCAGCCAAGGGGTGTCAGGGTTCGAGACCCAGTACTTC.

V is TRBV6-5 and J is TRBJ1-3; 7 nucleotides align to TRBD1. J gave up 0 bases and V 6 bases, and 5 bases lay outside the gene matches. The CDR3 sequence is 15 residues long. Per the germline V gene, CDR1 is MNHEY and CDR2 is SVGAGI. This CDR3 is CASRTGFGSGNTIYF. CDR3 DNA: TGTGCCAGCAGGACAGGGTTCGGCTCTGGAAACACCATATATTTT.

This sequence joins TRBV12-3 or TRBV12-4 and TRBJ1-1; TRBD1 might be the D (6 bases). The CDR3 loop spans 13 amino acids. V was cut by 3 bases and J by 6 bases, with 11 bases left in between. DNA for the CDR3: TGTGCCAGCAGTTTTGGGGCAGGGGCTGAAGCTTTCTTT. Its translation: CASSFGAGAEAFF.

DNA of the CDR3: TGTGCCAGCAGTTATGGGTACAGGGGGCTGAACACTGAAGCTTTCTTT. This codes for CASSYGYRGLNTEAFF. The chain recombines TRBV6-6 with TRBJ1-1; 9 bases map to TRBD1. The germline V gene encodes CDR1 MNHNY and CDR2 SVGAGI (reference sequence). This CDR3 spans 16 amino acids. After removal of 3 bases from V and 0 bases from J, the junction contained 5 bases not matched to a gene.

With respect to this clone: A read error may account for a junction end that differs from germline. The CDR3 DNA follows: TGTGCCATCAATGAGGTTAGGGGAGGAAGATCAGATACGCAGTATTTT. Its protein is CAINEVRGGRSDTQYF. The chain carries TRBV10-3 and TRBJ2-3; tentative D call: TRBD2 (6 bases). Germline V gene sequence: CDR1 ENHRY, CDR2 SYGVKD. The CDR3 sequence is 16 residues long.

The CDR3 bases are TGCAGCGTTGAAGATCCAAACAGGGTGAACACTGAAGCTTTCTTT. Encoded protein: CSVEDPNRVNTEAFF. This chain uses TRBV29-1 with TRBJ1-1; a weak D match, TRBD1 (6 bases). Trimming took off 0 bases at V and 0 bases at J, with 11 bases between the two ends. The CDR3 consists of 15 residues. Germline V CDR1 and CDR2: SQVTM, ANQGSEA.

The chain links TRBV11-2 to TRBJ2-2; D perhaps matches TRBD1 (5 bases). Trimming pared 5 bases from V and 6 bases from J, leaving 13 bases between. The CDR3 consists of 14 residues. CDR1 SGHAT and CDR2 FQNNGV come from the germline V gene. The CDR3 is CASSTQLRAGELFF. CDR3 nucleotide sequence: TGTGCCAGCAGCACTCAACTCAGGGCCGGGGAGCTGTTTTTT.

V usage is TRBV5-4 and J usage is TRBJ2-3; D gene uncertain. This CDR3 comprises 15 residues. The germline gives CDR1 SGHNT, CDR2 YYREEE (reference sequence). Deletions cut 0 bases from V and 3 bases from J, with 11 bases between. The CDR3 is CASSLASVLTDTQYF. The CDR3 DNA follows: TGTGCCAGCAGCTTGGCCTCTGTTCTAACAGATACGCAGTATTTT.

This clone was found a few times. V and J are TRBV2 and TRBJ2-5, with 12 positions matching TRBD2. J gave up 5 bases and V 5 bases, and 3 bases lay outside the gene matches. The CDR3 covers 14 residues. CDR1 is SNHLY, CDR2 FYNNEI, per germline. The CDR3 reads CASSSGTSGETQYF. CDR3 bases: TGTGCCAGCAGTTCCGGGACTAGCGGGGAGACCCAGTACTTC.

This clone was observed a single time. The chain recombines TRBV28 with TRBJ2-7; TRBD2 agrees at 8 bases. This CDR3 spans 15 amino acids. Germline CDR1 is MDHEN and CDR2 is SYDVKM. Losses at the gene ends were 7 bases for V and 1 base for J; bases not matched to a gene: 9. The CDR3 here is CASTLAAGGSYEQYF. DNA for the CDR3: TGTGCCAGCACTCTGGCGGCGGGGGGTTCCTACGAGCAGTACTTC.

This chain connects TRBV3-1 (or the pseudogene TRBV3-2) to TRBJ2-1; TRBD2 matches 9 bases. The CDR3 spans 13 residues. V was clipped by 8 bases and J by 10 bases; unmatched bases: 9. Per germline, CDR1 LGHDT and CDR2 YNNKEL (reference sequence). The CDR3 DNA is TGTGCCAGCCGCCGGCGGGGGGGCGGAGAGCAGTTCTTC. Encoded protein: CASRRRGGGEQFF.

V usage is TRBV4-1 and J usage is TRBJ1-1; 12 bases match TRBD1. Trimming cost V 0 bases and J 9 bases; bases outside gene matches: 2. There are 14 residues in the CDR3. Looked up from germline, CDR1 is MGHRA and CDR2 is YSYEKL. This CDR3 is CASSQERDRGQAFF. The CDR3 DNA sequence: TGCGCCAGCAGCCAAGAAAGGGACAGGGGGCAAGCTTTCTTT.

The rearrangement links TRBV6-5 to TRBJ1-1; D not certain. The CDR3 contains 13 residues. V was pared by 2 bases and J by 3 bases, with 7 bases between. Germline V gene data show CDR1 as MNHEY and CDR2 as SVGAGI. The CDR3 spells CASSYREDTEAFF. The CDR3 coding sequence is TGTGCCAGCAGTTACCGAGAGGACACTGAAGCTTTCTTT.

This clone was seen once. The chain couples TRBV11-2 to TRBJ1-3; possible D gene TRBD1, 5 bases. Germline values: CDR1 SGHAT, CDR2 FQNNGV. The CDR3 extends over 14 amino acids. V was cut by 1 base and J by 7 bases, with 11 bases left in between. The CDR3 sequence is CASSLVADSNTIYF. The CDR3 DNA reads as TGTGCCAGCAGCTTAGTGGCAGACAGTAACACCATATATTTT. The entire variable domain, with the rest obtained from reference TRBV11-2 and TRBJ1-3, is as follows: EAGVAQSPRYKIIEKRQSVAFWCNPISGHATLYWYQQILGQGPKLLIQFQNNGVVDDSQLPKDRFSAERLKGVDSTLKIQPAKLEDSAVYLCASSLVADSNTIYFGEGSWLTVV.